Listed here is a single T cell receptor (beta chain). What it binds is unknown. With the Oncomine TCR Beta short-read assay, DNA from cultured CD4+ T cells was sequenced. TCRdb re-derived calls from the PCR reads in MiXCR, one entry per CDR3 protein. The repertoire holds roughly 13,000 distinct CDR3 sequences, with around 50% as singletons. This record belongs to a study of vaccination and CD4 T cells after COVID-19. General observations from the study: The median number of SARS-CoV-2-reactive clonotypes increased from roughly 19 to 38, a change that did not reach significance.

The V end was cut by 4 bases, the J end by 1 base, with 15 bases between. CDR1 is SGHRS, CDR2 YFSETQ, per germline. The CDR3 runs to 15 residues. Documented treatment: roughly 11-day PBMC culture with coronavirus spike peptide pools or control peptides (ViraFEST assay). This clonotype originated in a human donor who had recovered from COVID-19. Sequences were obtained from CD4+ T cells from blood, cultured in vitro. This rearrangement joins TRBV5-1 to TRBJ2-7, with a possible D match to TRBD2 (7 bases). CDR3 in amino acids: CASSPPGGLSYEQYF. The CDR3 nucleotides are TGCGCCAGCAGCCCCCCGGGGGGCCTTTCCTACGAGCAGTACTTC. Variable domain in full (rest from reference TRBV5-1 and TRBJ2-7): KAGVTQTPRYLIKTRGQQVTLSCSPISGHRSVSWYQQTPGQGLQFLFEYFSETQRNKGNFPGRFSGRQFSNSRSEMNVSTLELGDSALYLCASSPPGGLSYEQYFGPGTRLTVT.